The clone carrying this TCR beta chain was detected a few times. Its antigen is as yet unknown. This record comes from a study of blood T cells in healthy people across ages. As for the study in general: Capturing about one barcoded beta molecule per two T cells was achieved by template switching.

The use of a sample-barcoded 5' primer and a J-beta primer mix characterized a second PCR of about 7 to 12 cycles. TCRdb reprocessed the 5' RACE reads via MiXCR and lists one record per CDR3 protein. Among roughly 800,000 distinct CDR3 sequences, over 45% were seen once, and the ten largest hold around 22%. Every donor provided 9.5 to 10 milliliters of peripheral blood. Per sample, at least 5.5 micrograms of total RNA were extracted. Study-level findings and limits: Strong correlation linked observed beta diversity and percent naive T cells.

In germline, CDR1 is SGHTA, CDR2 FQGNSA. The CDR3 spans 15 residues. Trimming shortened V by 3 bases and J by 3 bases, and 13 bases separated the two germline ends. Specimen: blood. The clonotype was recovered from a man aged 25 to 40 in good health. The chain has TRBV7-2 and TRBJ2-3, with D perhaps TRBD1 (6 bases). The CDR3 is CASSFNTGLTDTQYF. DNA for the CDR3: TGTGCCAGCAGCTTTAATACAGGGTTAACAGATACGCAGTATTTT.